This T cell receptor beta chain was sequenced for a study of blood T cell repertoires in COVID-19. In the original processing: Nucleated cell counts were estimated from reference gene primer amplification. The repertoire was sequenced with immunoSEQ multiplex PCR; TCRdb's copy has only in-frame clones and lacks some. V, J and clone size are taken as reported in that table, and D and trimming were inferred from the DNA itself. The sample has 390,000 or so clones; roughly 89% are singletons. CDR3 size: 16 residues. Deletions cut 3 bases from V and 3 bases from J, with 15 bases between. CDR1 is MDHEN, CDR2 SYDVKM, per germline.

The chain joins TRBV28 to TRBJ1-5; D possibly corresponds to TRBD1 (6 bases). The specimen was peripheral blood. The receptor comes from a woman in her 30s with active or convalescent COVID-19. The CDR3 bases are TGTGCCAGCAGTTTCTGGGGGGGGCAGATCAATCAGCCCCAGCATTTT. Its protein product is CASSFWGGQINQPQHF.